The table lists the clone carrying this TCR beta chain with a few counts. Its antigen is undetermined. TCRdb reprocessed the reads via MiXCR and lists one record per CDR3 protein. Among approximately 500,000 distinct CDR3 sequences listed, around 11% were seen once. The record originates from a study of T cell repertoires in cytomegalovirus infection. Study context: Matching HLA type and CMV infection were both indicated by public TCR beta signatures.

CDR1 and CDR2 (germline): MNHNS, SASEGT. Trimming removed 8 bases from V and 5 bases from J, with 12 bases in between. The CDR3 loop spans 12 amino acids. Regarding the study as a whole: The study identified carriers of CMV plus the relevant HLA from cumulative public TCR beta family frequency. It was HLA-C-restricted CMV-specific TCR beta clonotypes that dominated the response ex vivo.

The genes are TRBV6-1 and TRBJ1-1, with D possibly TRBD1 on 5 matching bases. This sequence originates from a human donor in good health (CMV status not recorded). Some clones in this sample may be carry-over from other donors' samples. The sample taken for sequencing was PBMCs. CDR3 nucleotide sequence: TGTGCCAGCCGCCAGGCAGGGACTGAAGCTTTCTTT. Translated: CASRQAGTEAFF.